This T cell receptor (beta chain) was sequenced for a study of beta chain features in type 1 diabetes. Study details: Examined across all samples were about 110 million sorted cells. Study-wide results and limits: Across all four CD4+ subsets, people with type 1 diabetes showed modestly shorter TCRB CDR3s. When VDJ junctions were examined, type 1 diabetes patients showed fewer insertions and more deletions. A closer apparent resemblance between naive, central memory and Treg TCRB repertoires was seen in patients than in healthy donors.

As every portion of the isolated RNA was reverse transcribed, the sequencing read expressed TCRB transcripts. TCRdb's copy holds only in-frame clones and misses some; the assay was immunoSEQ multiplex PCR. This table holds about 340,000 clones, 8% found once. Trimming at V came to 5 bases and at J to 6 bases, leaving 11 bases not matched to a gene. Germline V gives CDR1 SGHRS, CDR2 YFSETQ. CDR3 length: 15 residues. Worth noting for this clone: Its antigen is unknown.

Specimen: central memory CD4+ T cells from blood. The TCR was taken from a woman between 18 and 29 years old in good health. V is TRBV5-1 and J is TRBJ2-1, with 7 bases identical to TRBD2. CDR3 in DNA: TGCGCCAGCAGACCCGGACTAGATTTAAGCAATGAGCAGTTCTTC. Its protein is CASRPGLDLSNEQFF.